This T cell receptor (beta chain) was retrieved from a study of OX40 agonist ivuxolimab in advanced cancers. As for the study more broadly: Ivuxolimab was a fully human IgG2 agonistic monoclonal antibody targeting the costimulatory receptor OX40 (CD134). Intravenous ivuxolimab was administered to patients every 2 weeks at six dose levels: 0.01, 0.1, 0.3, 1.5, 3 and 10 mg/kg. The point of sequencing TCRbeta in the periphery was to test whether ivuxolimab changed TCR sequence diversity and drove clonal T-cell expansion. Patients were allowed to have had prior anti-PD-1, anti-PD-L1 or anti-CTLA-4 therapy, and 30% to 50% of the dose-escalation patients had previously received checkpoint inhibitors. The dose-escalation cohort was over 70% male with a mean age of about 60 years, ranging from about 23 to 85. Partial responses were achieved by three dose-escalation patients, of whom one had hepatocellular carcinoma and two had cutaneous melanoma. Among the approximately 54 dose-escalation patients, 19 had hepatocellular carcinoma, roughly 15 melanoma, 9 renal cell carcinoma and 9 head and neck cancer. The monotherapy dose-escalation portion (N ≈ 55 patients) of the phase I ivuxolimab trial is reported in the paper.

CDR1 SGHTS and CDR2 YDEGEE were looked up in the germline V gene. The trim is 9 bases for V and 7 bases for J, with a gap of 23 bases between the germline ends. Taken from cysteine to phenylalanine, the CDR3 has 15 residues. The DNA shown is the 45-base CDR3, in frame from base 1. Patients with autoimmune disease history or receiving systemic immunosuppression were excluded from the trial. In every dose cohort, peripheral blood was drawn for TCR sequencing at baseline, cycle 4 day 1, and cycle 7 day 1. The samples were drawn from a first-in-human, open-label, multicenter phase I dose-escalation trial of ivuxolimab. Adults with locally advanced or metastatic melanoma, renal cell carcinoma, hepatocellular carcinoma or head and neck squamous cell carcinoma were enrolled in the trial. Before TCR sequencing, CD4+ T cells and CD8+ T cells from peripheral blood were sorted into separate populations. Genomic DNA was isolated from the sorted cells so that the TCRbeta CDR3 region could be sequenced. The immunoSEQ Assay was used for sequencing of TCRbeta CDR3 regions. This is the immuneACCESS table as TCRdb keeps it, with only in-frame sequences that have V and J called. A part of the clones is gone; compared with another copy, unresolved V genes explain less than half, and the rest is unexplained. The sample contains about 87,000 clones, around four fifths of them found a single time. The ten largest clones represent more than 0.7% of the sample.

Details on this clone: Its antigen is not yet known. Base quality data are lacking; no much larger clone is found one base away.

Points the paper makes about the study in general: In the 0.1-3.0 mg/kg groups, partial responders were among the patients with the lowest normalized peripheral clonal expansion, particularly in CD8+ T cells. At doses of 0.1 to 3.0 mg/kg, clonal expansion of both CD4+ and CD8+ T cells in blood was seen between baseline and week 6. On average, CD8+ T cells showed more expanded clones than CD4+ T cells after ivuxolimab. Which antigens the clonally expanded peripheral T cells were specific for was not determined. Low levels of normalized T-cell clonal expansion were also seen in some patients who did not respond.

This receptor was taken from an adult with an advanced solid tumor such as melanoma, head and neck, liver or kidney cancer. The rearrangement combines TRBV5-8 with TRBJ2-1; the D gene assignment is perhaps TRBD1 or TRBD2, with each matching 5 bases. This specimen consisted of CD4+ or CD8+ T cells sorted from blood, obtained in a trial of the OX40 agonist ivuxolimab. The nucleotides read TGTGCCACTACCTTTTCCCCGGGGCCCGGTAATGAGCAGTTCTTC. Its protein reads: CATTFSPGPGNEQFF.